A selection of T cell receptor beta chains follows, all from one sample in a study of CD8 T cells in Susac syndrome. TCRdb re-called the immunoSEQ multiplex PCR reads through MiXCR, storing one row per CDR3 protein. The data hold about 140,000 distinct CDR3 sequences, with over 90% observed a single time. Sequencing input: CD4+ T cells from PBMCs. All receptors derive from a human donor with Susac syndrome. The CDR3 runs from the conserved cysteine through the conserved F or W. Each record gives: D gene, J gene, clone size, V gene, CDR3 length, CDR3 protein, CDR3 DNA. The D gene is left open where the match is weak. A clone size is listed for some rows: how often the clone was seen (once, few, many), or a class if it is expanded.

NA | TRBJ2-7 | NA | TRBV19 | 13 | CASSIVVGYEQYF | TGTGCCAGTAGTATAGTCGTCGGCTACGAGCAGTACTTC
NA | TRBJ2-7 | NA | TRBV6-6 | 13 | CASSANDAYEQYF | TGTGCCAGCAGTGCCAACGACGCCTACGAGCAGTACTTC
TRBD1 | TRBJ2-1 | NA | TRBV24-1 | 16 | CATSDSRTGGYNEQFF | TGTGCCACCAGTGATTCTCGGACAGGGGGCTACAATGAGCAGTTCTTC
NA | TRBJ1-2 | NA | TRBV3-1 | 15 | CASSQAAGVGYGYTF | TGTGCCAGCAGCCAAGCCGCGGGGGTCGGGTATGGCTACACCTTC
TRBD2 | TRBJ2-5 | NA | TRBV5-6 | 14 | CASSSRLATRTQYF | TGTGCCAGCAGCTCAAGACTAGCTACGAGGACCCAGTACTTC
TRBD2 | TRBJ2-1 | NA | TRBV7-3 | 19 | CASSPTGTSGRAGYNEQFF | TGTGCCAGCAGCCCAACCGGGACTAGCGGGAGGGCAGGGTACAATGAGCAGTTCTTC
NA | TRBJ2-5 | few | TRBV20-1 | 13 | CSARGTDQETQYF | TGCAGTGCTAGAGGGACCGATCAAGAGACCCAGTACTTC
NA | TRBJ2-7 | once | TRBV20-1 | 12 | CSAAGASYEQYF | TGCAGTGCTGCAGGAGCCTCCTACGAGCAGTACTTC
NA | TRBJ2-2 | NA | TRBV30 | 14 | CAWRGPTGTGELFF | TGTGCCTGGCGAGGACCCACTGGGACCGGGGAGCTGTTTTTT
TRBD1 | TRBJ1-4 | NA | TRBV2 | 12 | CASNRGKEKLFF | TGTGCCAGCAACAGGGGTAAAGAAAAACTGTTTTTT
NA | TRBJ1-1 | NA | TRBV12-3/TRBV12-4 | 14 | CASSLVGVDTEAFF | TGTGCCAGCAGTTTAGTGGGTGTGGATACTGAAGCTTTCTTT
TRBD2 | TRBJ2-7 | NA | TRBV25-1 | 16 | CASSMTSGTPSYEQYF | TGTGCCAGCAGTATGACTAGCGGGACTCCTTCCTACGAGCAGTACTTC
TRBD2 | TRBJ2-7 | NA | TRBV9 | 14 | CASSPGGGNYEQYF | TGTGCCAGCAGCCCCGGCGGGGGGAACTACGAGCAGTACTTC
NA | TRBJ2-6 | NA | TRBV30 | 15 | CAWSVELSGANVLTF | TGTGCCTGGAGTGTGGAGTTGTCTGGGGCCAACGTCCTGACTTTC
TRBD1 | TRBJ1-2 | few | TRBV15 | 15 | CATSRRDRANYGYTF | TGTGCCACCAGCCGTCGTGACAGGGCGAACTATGGCTACACCTTC
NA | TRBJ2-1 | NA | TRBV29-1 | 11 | CSVEVYNEQFF | TGCAGCGTTGAAGTCTACAATGAGCAGTTCTTC
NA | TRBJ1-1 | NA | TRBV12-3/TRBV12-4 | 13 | CASSFRPGYVAFF | TGTGCCAGCAGTTTTAGGCCGGGCTATGTTGCTTTCTTT
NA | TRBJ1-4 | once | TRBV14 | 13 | CASSQGLNEKLFF | TGTGCCAGCAGCCAGGGGCTTAATGAAAAACTGTTTTTT
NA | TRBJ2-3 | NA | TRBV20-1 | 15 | CSAYRRGQGTDTQYF | TGCAGTGCCTACAGGAGGGGGCAGGGCACAGATACGCAGTATTTT
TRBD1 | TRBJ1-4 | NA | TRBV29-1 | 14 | CSVVVQGALEKLFF | TGCAGCGTTGTAGTCCAGGGGGCCCTCGAAAAACTGTTTTTT
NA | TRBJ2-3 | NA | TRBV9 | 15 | CASSVGGGNTDTQYF | TGTGCCAGCAGCGTAGGTGGAGGGAACACAGATACGCAGTATTTT
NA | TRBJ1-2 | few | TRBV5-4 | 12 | CASSRDNYGYTF | TGTGCCAGCAGCCGGGACAACTATGGCTACACCTTC
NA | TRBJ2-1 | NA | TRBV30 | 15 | CAWRRMGTGNNEQFF | TGTGCCTGGAGGCGCATGGGGACCGGGAATAATGAGCAGTTCTTC
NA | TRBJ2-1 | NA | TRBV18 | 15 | CASSPVQGLDDEQFF | TGTGCCAGCTCACCAGTCCAGGGATTGGACGATGAGCAGTTCTTC
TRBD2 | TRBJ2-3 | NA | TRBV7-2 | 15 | CASSRSRREGVTQYF | TGTGCCAGCAGCCGGTCTCGGCGGGAGGGAGTTACGCAGTATTTT
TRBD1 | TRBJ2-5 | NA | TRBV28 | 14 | CASSQQDRGKTQYF | TGTGCCAGCAGTCAACAGGACAGGGGAAAGACCCAGTACTTC
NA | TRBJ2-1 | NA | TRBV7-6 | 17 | CASNSNPRSHPPDEQFF | TGTGCCAGCAATTCAAACCCCCGGTCCCATCCGCCCGATGAGCAGTTCTTC
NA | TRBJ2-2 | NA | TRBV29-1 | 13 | CSVPGRNTGELFF | TGCAGCGTTCCGGGACGGAACACCGGGGAGCTGTTTTTT
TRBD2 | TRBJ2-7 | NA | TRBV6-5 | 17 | CASSYGLAGGRAYEQYF | TGTGCCAGCAGTTACGGGCTAGCGGGAGGCCGGGCCTACGAGCAGTACTTC